This T cell receptor (beta chain) derives from a study of a mutant IDH1 vaccine in newly diagnosed glioma. Study conclusions and caveats: No link was apparently found between pseudoprogression and changes in top peripheral T cell clonotypes.

Regarding time point: week 47, end of study. The study gave 300 ug of mutant IDH1 20-mer peptide per vaccine dose, with topical imiquimod. Administration of eight vaccinations to patients took place in weeks 1, 3, 5, 7, 11, 15, 19, 23. There are a few counts of this clone. As yet, its antigen is unknown. Assay: immunoSEQ multiplex PCR; the TCRdb copy retains only in-frame clones and omits some. The sample shows 50,000 to 65,000 clones, 83% of them seen only once. The CDR3 is 13 residues long. Germline loops: CDR1 MNHEY, CDR2 SVGAGI. The V end lost 7 bases, the J end lost 0 bases, and 9 bases lay between the germline ends.

The sequencing used PBMCs, collected from a glioma patient whose treatment included an IDH1 peptide vaccine. The chain joins TRBV6-5 to TRBJ1-1; the D is unclear. The clonotype originates from a woman in her 50s with glioma. The CDR3 DNA reads as TGTGCCAGCACCTCCAACTTGAACACTGAAGCTTTCTTT. This translates into CASTSNLNTEAFF.